Listed here are 25 T cell receptor beta chains from one sample, sequenced in a study of T cell changes during pregnancy in multiple sclerosis. The protocol was immunoSEQ multiplex PCR, while the TCRdb copy is restricted to in-frame clones and leaves out a portion. This sample has 57,000 or so clones; 88% occur once, and the top ten carry 1.5% to 2%. The specimen was peripheral blood, collected in the first trimester of pregnancy. The source of these receptors is a female donor with multiple sclerosis, enrolled in a pregnancy study.

The CDR3 reads CASSPPSGDGNEQFF. As DNA, the CDR3 is TGCGCCAGCAGCCCCCCCAGCGGGGACGGAAATGAGCAGTTCTTC. J is TRBJ2-1 and V is TRBV5-1; 7 positions agree with TRBD2. The CDR3 loop spans 15 amino acids. Germline loops: CDR1 SGHRS, CDR2 YFSETQ. The trim removed 4 bases at V and 7 bases at J, leaving 11 bases unmatched.

CDR3 sequence: CASSLAVPGSYNEQFF. The CDR3 bases are TGCGCCAGCAGCTTGGCCGTACCGGGCTCCTACAATGAGCAGTTCTTC. The rearrangement joins TRBV5-1 to TRBJ2-1; no clear D. Trimming cost V 0 bases and J 0 bases, with 10 bases left between them. The CDR3 has 16 residues. CDR1 is SGHRS and CDR2 is YFSETQ in the germline V gene.

J is TRBJ2-2 and V is TRBV28, with 9 nucleotides matching TRBD2. Germline V gene sequence: CDR1 MDHEN, CDR2 SYDVKM. The CDR3 consists of 12 residues. The V gene end was trimmed by 8 bases and the J gene end by 5 bases; junction bases not matched to a gene: 0. The CDR3 here is CASLAGTGELFF. The CDR3 DNA follows: TGTGCCAGCCTAGCGGGGACCGGGGAGCTGTTTTTT.

The chain carries TRBV5-1 and TRBJ1-2; possible D gene TRBD1, 5 bases. Germline CDR1 and CDR2: SGHRS and YFSETQ. The CDR3 length is 15 residues. V lost 1 base and J lost 7, with 17 bases in between. CDR3 protein: CASSLSGREKFGYTF. Here the CDR3 DNA reads TGCGCCAGCAGCTTGTCCGGCAGGGAAAAATTTGGCTACACCTTC.

J is TRBJ2-4 and V is TRBV9; tentatively, D is TRBD2 (6 bases). CDR3 length equals 14 residues. Germline V CDR1 and CDR2: SGDLS, YYNGEE. Trimming left V 0 bases short and J 7 bases short, with 11 bases between. This CDR3 is CASSVGEGRNIQYF. The CDR3 DNA follows: TGTGCCAGCAGCGTAGGTGAGGGGAGGAACATTCAGTACTTC. Looking up the rest from reference TRBV9 and TRBJ2-4 gives the full variable domain: DSGVTQTPKHLITATGQRVTLRCSPRSGDLSVYWYQQSLDQGLQFLIQYYNGEERAKGNILERFSAQQFPDLHSELNLSSLELGDSALYFCASSVGEGRNIQYFGAGTRLSVL.

A few counts support this clone. The chain uses TRBV30 and TRBJ1-2; D is perhaps TRBD1 (6 bases). V was cut by 5 bases and J by 3 bases, with 13 bases left in between. This CDR3 spans 13 amino acids. The germline gives CDR1 GTSNPN, CDR2 SVGIG (reference sequence). The CDR3 nucleotides read TGTGCCTGGGACAGGAGCTGGGACTATGGCTACACCTTC. Translated: CAWDRSWDYGYTF.

The chain links TRBV27 to TRBJ1-1; D is perhaps TRBD1 (5 bases). Trimming took 3 bases from V and 4 from J, leaving 12 bases between them. Germline V gives CDR1 MNHEY, CDR2 SMNVEV (reference sequence). This CDR3 contains 14 residues. The DNA for the CDR3 is TGTGCCAGCAGTTTCGGCGGGGCGGGCACTGAAGCTTTCTTT. Translation gives CASSFGGAGTEAFF.

This clone appeared a single time. V usage is TRBV4-3 and J usage is TRBJ2-1, with 7 bases fitting TRBD2. This CDR3 contains 15 residues. Trimming at V came to 0 bases and at J to 9 bases, leaving 8 bases not matched to a gene. Germline V gene data show CDR1 as LGHNA and CDR2 as YSLEER. CDR3 DNA: TGCGCCAGCAGCCAAGAGACTAGCATAGGGAGTGAGCAGTTCTTC. Translated: CASSQETSIGSEQFF.

The rearrangement links TRBV19 to TRBJ2-7; TRBD1 aligns across 8 bases. J was trimmed by 3 bases and V by 6 bases; bases with no gene match: 10. The germline CDR1 and CDR2 sequences are LNHDA and SQIVND (reference sequence). CDR3 length: 15 amino acids. This chain's CDR3 is CASRSSGTGLYEQYF. The DNA of the CDR3 is TGTGCCAGTAGAAGTTCCGGGACAGGCCTCTACGAGCAGTACTTC.

The CDR3 DNA reads as TGTGCCTGGGGGCGACGACTAGCGGGCACCGGGGAGCTGTTTTTT. Its translation is CAWGRRLAGTGELFF. The V call is TRBV30, the J call TRBJ2-2, with TRBD2 matching 10 bases. V dropped 5 bases and J dropped 4; count of bases not matched to a gene: 7. CDR1 GTSNPN and CDR2 SVGIG come from the germline V gene (reference sequence). This CDR3 has 15 residues. Using reference TRBV30 and TRBJ2-2 for the parts outside the CDR3, the full variable domain is SQTIHQWPATLVQPVGSPLSLECTVEGTSNPNLYWYRQAAGRGLQLLFYSVGIGQISSEVPQNLSASRPQDRQFILSSKKLLLSDSGFYLCAWGRRLAGTGELFFGEGSRLTVL.

J is TRBJ2-7 and V is TRBV6-1, with 7 bases matching TRBD1. Germline V gene sequence: CDR1 MNHNS, CDR2 SASEGT. This CDR3 has 15 residues. The V and J ends lost 2 bases and 7 bases, in that order; junction bases with no gene match: 11. The CDR3 here is CASSEWGQSLREQYF. CDR3 sequence (DNA): TGTGCCAGCAGTGAATGGGGACAGTCCCTAAGGGAGCAGTACTTC.

The chain has TRBV18 and TRBJ1-4; possible D gene TRBD1, 5 bases. V lost 0 bases and J 4 bases, leaving 6 bases between the germline ends. The CDR3 has 14 amino acids. The germline gives CDR1 KGHSH, CDR2 LQKENI. DNA for the CDR3: TGTGCCAGCTCACCACCAGGGGTTAATGAAAAACTGTTTTTT. Protein product: CASSPPGVNEKLFF. The variable domain in full, completed from reference TRBV18 and TRBJ1-4, reads NAGVMQNPRHLVRRRGQEARLRCSPMKGHSHVYWYRQLPEEGLKFMVYLQKENIIDESGMPKERFSAEFPKEGPSILRIQQVVRGDSAAYFCASSPPGVNEKLFFGSGTQLSVL.

This clone came up once. The chain's CDR3 is CAISGYGSSSYNEQFF. The CDR3 DNA sequence: TGTGCCATCAGTGGGTACGGGAGTTCGTCCTACAATGAGCAGTTCTTC. The chain couples TRBV10-3 to TRBJ2-1, with D possibly being TRBD2 (6 bases). The germline gives CDR1 ENHRY, CDR2 SYGVKD. The V end was cut by 4 bases, the J end by 1 base, with 14 bases between. This CDR3 has 16 residues.

The chain carries TRBV18 and TRBJ2-7, with D tentatively TRBD2 (5 bases). The germline V gene has CDR1 KGHSH and CDR2 LQKENI. V lost 1 base and J 7 bases, leaving 17 bases between the germline ends. The CDR3 extends over 15 amino acids. The CDR3 reads CASSPQRTAFEEQYF. Here the CDR3 DNA reads TGTGCCAGCTCACCACAACGGACTGCTTTCGAAGAGCAGTACTTC.

The V gene is TRBV5-1, the J gene TRBJ2-1; TRBD2 matches 8 bases. Germline V gene sequence: CDR1 SGHRS, CDR2 YFSETQ. V was pared by 0 bases and J by 5 bases, with 7 bases of the junction left unmatched. The CDR3 spans 16 residues. CDR3 DNA sequence: TGCGCCAGCAGCTTGGGAAGCGGGAGTACCAACAATGAGCAGTTCTTC. Translation gives CASSLGSGSTNNEQFF.

This clone qualifies as medium-sized (0.01 to 0.1%). The chain carries TRBV5-1 and TRBJ1-2, with no clear D. Trimming removed 2 bases from V and 8 bases from J, with 13 bases in between. The V gene's germline CDR1 is SGHRS and CDR2 YFSETQ. CDR3 size: 13 residues. The DNA for the CDR3 is TGCGCCAGCAGCTTTACGGGAGAGGAGGGCTACACCTTC. Translated: CASSFTGEEGYTF.

The chain employs TRBV30 and TRBJ1-1; D possibly corresponds to TRBD1 (6 bases). The V and J ends lost 0 bases and 5 bases respectively, with 16 bases between them. Germline CDR1 is GTSNPN and CDR2 is SVGIG (reference sequence). The length of the CDR3 is 15 residues. CDR3 residues: CAWSVFGGRGTEAFF. The CDR3 DNA follows: TGTGCCTGGAGTGTTTTCGGGGGGCGAGGTACTGAAGCTTTCTTT.

This clone was seen a few times. The chain employs TRBV21-1 and TRBJ2-7; TRBD2, the D gene given by the table, was not confirmed from the DNA. TRBV21-1 is given as a pseudogene. The length of the CDR3 is 16 residues. The CDR3 sequence is CASSKGLAGHSYEQYF. CDR3 DNA: TGTGCCAGCAGCAAAGGGCTAGCGGGCCACTCCTACGAGCAGTACTTC.

This clone was counted between two and nine times. The rearrangement links TRBV5-1 to TRBJ1-1, with 10 nucleotides matching TRBD1. Losses at the gene ends were 4 bases for V and 0 bases for J; bases not matched to a gene: 3. The V gene's germline CDR1 is SGHRS and CDR2 YFSETQ. The CDR3 is 15 amino acids. The CDR3 coding sequence is TGCGCCAGCAGCCTGGGACAGGGGATGAACACTGAAGCTTTCTTT. As protein: CASSLGQGMNTEAFF.

The rearrangement links TRBV30 to TRBJ2-5; D possibly corresponds to TRBD2 (6 bases). The CDR3 has 14 amino acids. Per the germline V gene, CDR1 is GTSNPN and CDR2 is SVGIG (reference sequence). V dropped 3 bases and J dropped 4 bases, with 15 bases sitting between them. The chain's CDR3 is CAWRAGPGRETQYF. CDR3 nucleotides: TGTGCCTGGAGGGCGGGACCGGGACGAGAGACCCAGTACTTC.

V is TRBV5-5 and J is TRBJ1-2, with D unresolved. V lost 2 bases and J lost 2, with 7 bases in between. Germline lookup yields CDR1 SGHKS and CDR2 YYEKEE (reference sequence). This CDR3 has 13 residues. Here the CDR3 DNA reads TGTGCCAGCAGCTTCGAGGGAAACTATGGCTACACCTTC. The encoded protein is CASSFEGNYGYTF.

The chain employs TRBV28 and TRBJ1-4; TRBD1 is a possible D gene (6 bases). Trimming pared 2 bases from V and 5 bases from J, leaving 15 bases between. This CDR3 comprises 16 residues. The germline CDR1 and CDR2 sequences are MDHEN and SYDVKM. CDR3 DNA sequence: TGTGCCAGCAGTTTAAGTACCGGACAGCCAAATGAAAAACTGTTTTTT. Amino acid sequence: CASSLSTGQPNEKLFF.

In regard to this clone: Additional DNA sequences in this sample encode the identical CDR3. The chain recombines TRBV5-1 with TRBJ2-5, with D hard to call. This CDR3 has 14 residues. CDR1 SGHRS and CDR2 YFSETQ come from the germline V gene. The ends were cut back, 0 bases at V and 3 bases at J, with 9 bases in the middle. The CDR3 region has the DNA TGCGCCAGCAGCTTGGCCGGCGGAGAAGAGACCCAGTACTTC. This gives the protein CASSLAGGEETQYF.

The CDR3 bases are TGTGCCAGCAGTTTTAGCGGGGAAGAGACCCAGTACTTC. It yields the protein CASSFSGEETQYF. The chain combines TRBV2 with TRBJ2-5, with 8 bases matching TRBD2. V lost 5 bases to trimming and J lost 3 bases; unmatched junction nucleotides: 2. The CDR3 consists of 13 residues. From germline, CDR1 is SNHLY and CDR2 FYNNEI.

The V and J genes are TRBV6-5 and TRBJ2-3, with 8 bases aligning to TRBD1. The CDR3 totals 15 residues. In germline, CDR1 is MNHEY, CDR2 SVGAGI. With V trimmed by 5 bases and J by 4 bases, 8 bases remained unmatched. The CDR3 region has the DNA TGTGCCAGCAGTGTAACAGGGGGTGGCCCAGATACGCAGTATTTT. Protein product: CASSVTGGGPDTQYF.